The clone carrying this TCR beta chain was picked up many times. The sample originates from a study of blood T cell repertoires in COVID-19. At the level of the study: Samples representing acute and convalescent COVID-19 were sourced from the United States, Italy and Spain. Sources were T cells, B-cell-depleted T cells, or PBMCs; the material itself was cDNA or gDNA.

Cohorts were based on clinical histories the participants reported. Trimming removed 6 bases from V and 6 bases from J; junction bases left unmatched: 13. Germline-derived CDR1 and CDR2 are SNHLY and FYNNEI. The CDR3 has 15 residues. Clones were sequenced by immunoSEQ multiplex PCR, and TCRdb holds only the in-frame ones, with some missing. The data hold more than 110,000 clones, with about 84% observed a single time. Sequenced sample: PBMCs or T cells enriched from blood (not recorded which). The chain joins TRBV2 to TRBJ1-2, with 7 nucleotides matching TRBD1. The clonotype comes from a woman younger than 30 who had been exposed to COVID-19. CDR3 region: CASSPRAAGGNGYTF. As DNA, the CDR3 is TGTGCCAGCAGCCCAAGGGCGGCAGGGGGGAATGGCTACACCTTC. Full variable domain (remainder filled in from reference TRBV2 and TRBJ1-2): EPEVTQTPSHQVTQMGQEVILRCVPISNHLYFYWYRQILGQKVEFLVSFYNNEISEKSEIFDDQFSVERPDGSNFTLKIRSTKLEDSAMYFCASSPRAAGGNGYTFGSGTRLTVV.